The 17 T cell receptor beta chains presented below share a single source sample, sequenced in a study of T cell responses to AZD1222 COVID-19 vaccine. TCRdb's table, derived via immunoSEQ multiplex PCR, lists solely in-frame clones and lacks some. The sample has over 110,000 clones, roughly 90% seen once. The sequencing here drew on peripheral blood, taken on day 0 of AZD1222 vaccination. These receptor sequences come from an adult in good health.

This chain connects TRBV28 to TRBJ2-7; D is uncertain. The germline V and J ends were trimmed by 2 bases and 1 base, with 3 bases remaining between them. CDR1 MDHEN and CDR2 SYDVKM come from the germline V gene. There are 12 residues in the CDR3. The CDR3 reads CASSLISYEQYF. Here the CDR3 DNA reads TGTGCCAGCAGTTTAATTTCCTACGAGCAGTACTTC.

DNA of the CDR3: TGTGCCAGCAGCTTAGCGCTTGGCGTTCAGCCCCAGCATTTT. As protein: CASSLALGVQPQHF. The chain links TRBV7-8 to TRBJ1-5, with D hard to call. This CDR3 contains 14 residues. Trimming pared 0 bases from V and 6 bases from J, leaving 9 bases between. CDR1 is SGHVS and CDR2 is FQNEAQ in the germline V gene.

This rearrangement joins TRBV27 to TRBJ1-2; 11 bases match TRBD1. This CDR3 is built from 15 residues. The V segment lost 4 bases and the J segment 3 bases; nucleotides outside the gene matches: 4. The germline CDR1 and CDR2 sequences are MNHEY and SMNVEV (reference sequence). CDR3 DNA sequence: TGTGCCAGCAGTTCCCCGGGACAGGGGGACTATGGCTACACCTTC. Its protein product is CASSSPGQGDYGYTF.

This clone has just one count. The V and J genes are TRBV11-3 and TRBJ1-2; D is possibly TRBD1 (5 bases). The CDR3 is 15 amino acids. Germline CDR1 reads SGHNT; CDR2 reads YENEEA. Deletions cut 3 bases from V and 6 bases from J, with 17 bases between. In DNA form, the CDR3 reads TGTGCCAGCAGCTTTACCAGGGTGGGTTACGATGGCTACACCTTC. As protein: CASSFTRVGYDGYTF.

V and J are TRBV28 and TRBJ2-7, with TRBD2 matching over 7 bases. Germline trimming cut 8 bases from V and 2 bases from J; bases unmatched to any gene: 9. CDR1 MDHEN and CDR2 SYDVKM come from the germline V gene. CDR3 length: 14 amino acids. CDR3: CASSPGGGTYEQYF. Here the CDR3 DNA reads TGTGCCAGCTCACCGGGCGGGGGAACCTACGAGCAGTACTTC.

The V and J genes are TRBV19 and TRBJ1-2; 8 nucleotides line up with TRBD1. CDR1 is LNHDA and CDR2 is SQIVND in the germline V gene (reference sequence). The CDR3 totals 17 residues. After removal of 3 bases from V and 2 bases from J, the junction contained 11 bases not matched to a gene. CDR3 sequence: CASSILVSGTGNYGYTF. The CDR3 region has the DNA TGTGCCAGTAGTATCCTTGTTTCAGGGACAGGAAACTATGGCTACACCTTC.

The rearrangement joins TRBV6-2 or TRBV6-3 to TRBJ2-5; 7 bases map to TRBD2. Germline V gene data show CDR1 as MNHEY and CDR2 as SVGEGT. The CDR3 totals 17 residues. V was pared by 5 bases and J by 4 bases, with 16 bases of the junction left unmatched. DNA for the CDR3: TGTGCCAGCAGTAGAGGCTTGGAAGGACTAGTAAGAGAGACCCAGTACTTC. This translates into CASSRGLEGLVRETQYF.

The rearrangement links TRBV6-5 to TRBJ2-5; the D is unclear. From germline, CDR1 is MNHEY and CDR2 SVGAGI. This CDR3 comprises 12 residues. Trimming removed 5 bases at V and 5 bases at J, with 9 bases between. For the CDR3, the DNA is TGTGCCAGCAGTAGAGGTTGGGAGACCCAGTACTTC. Encoded protein: CASSRGWETQYF.

This rearrangement joins TRBV7-2 to TRBJ1-1; 9 bases match TRBD1. The trim removed 5 bases at V and 9 bases at J, leaving 7 bases unmatched. There are 13 residues in the CDR3. Germline V gives CDR1 SGHTA, CDR2 FQGNSA. CDR3 sequence reads: CASSAGQGSQAFF. As DNA, the CDR3 is TGTGCCAGCAGCGCCGGACAGGGGAGCCAAGCTTTCTTT.

V usage is TRBV19 and J usage is TRBJ2-1, with D perhaps TRBD2 (6 bases). The CDR3 consists of 12 residues. V dropped 9 bases and J dropped 8 bases, with 14 bases sitting between them. Germline V gene sequence: CDR1 LNHDA, CDR2 SQIVND (reference sequence). CDR3 loop: CASLGLPYEQFF. CDR3 coding DNA: TGTGCCAGCCTGGGACTTCCTTATGAGCAGTTCTTC.

The rearrangement links TRBV18 to TRBJ2-2, with TRBD2 matching over 8 bases. This CDR3 has 15 residues. V was pared by 7 bases and J by 2 bases, with 6 bases of the junction left unmatched. Germline loops: CDR1 KGHSH, CDR2 LQKENI. The CDR3 is CASFRRGENTGELFF. The CDR3, as DNA: TGTGCCAGCTTCCGGCGGGGGGAAAACACCGGGGAGCTGTTTTTT.

The chain uses TRBV25-1 and TRBJ2-5; 10 nucleotides match TRBD1. J gave up 2 bases and V 3 bases, and 3 bases lay outside the gene matches. CDR3 length: 15 amino acids. Germline values: CDR1 MGHDK, CDR2 SYGVNS. The DNA of the CDR3 is TGTGCCAGCAGTGAGGGGGACAGGGGTCAAGAGACCCAGTACTTC. Translating gives CASSEGDRGQETQYF.

The chain links TRBV7-9 to TRBJ1-3; maybe TRBD1 (6 bases). CDR3 length equals 16 residues. V lost 3 bases and J lost 3, with 15 bases in between. Germline assignment: CDR1 SEHNR and CDR2 FQNEAQ (reference sequence). The CDR3 region has the DNA TGTGCCAGCAGCTTGGGTTTACAGGGAGGTGGAAACACCATATATTTT. Translated: CASSLGLQGGGNTIYF.

This chain joins TRBV19 and TRBJ1-2; D call uncertain. Trimming removed 8 bases from V and 7 bases from J, with 20 bases in between. Germline-derived CDR1 and CDR2 are LNHDA and SQIVND (reference sequence). The CDR3 is made up of 14 amino acids. The CDR3, as DNA: TGTGCCAGTTCCCGCGGACCCTCCACGAGTGGCTACACCTTC. This gives the protein CASSRGPSTSGYTF.

The chain has TRBV29-1 and TRBJ2-5, with 7 bases lining up with TRBD2. Germline V CDR1 and CDR2: SQVTM, ANQGSEA. V trimming: 7 bases; J trimming: 1 base; junction bases outside the gene matches: 6. The CDR3 consists of 13 residues. CDR3 DNA sequence: TGCAGCGGGGGGAGGGTTGGCCAAGAGACCCAGTACTTC. Protein: CSGGRVGQETQYF.

The chain uses TRBV24-1 and TRBJ2-1, with 10 bases fitting TRBD1. The germline CDR1 and CDR2 sequences are KGHDR and SFDVKD. This CDR3 comprises 16 residues. The V segment lost 4 bases and the J segment 9 bases; nucleotides outside the gene matches: 11. This CDR3 is CATSDLTGGPSSEQFF. DNA for the CDR3: TGTGCCACCAGTGACCTGACAGGGGGCCCCTCGAGTGAGCAGTTCTTC.

The chain combines TRBV7-2 with TRBJ1-5, with a possible D match to TRBD1 (5 bases). Germline V CDR1 and CDR2: SGHTA, FQGNSA. The CDR3 consists of 13 residues. Trimming removed 4 bases from V and 3 bases from J, with 7 bases in between. The CDR3 loop reads CASSWGNNQPQHF. In nucleotides, the CDR3 is TGTGCCAGCAGCTGGGGGAACAATCAGCCCCAGCATTTT.